These T cell receptor beta chains were read from a single sample in a study of T cell responses to AZD1222 COVID-19 vaccine. Assay used: immunoSEQ multiplex PCR; TCRdb lists only in-frame clones, some missing. The table includes about 120,000 clones, around nine tenths detected once. Sequences were derived from peripheral blood, sampled on day 0 of AZD1222 vaccination. These receptors came from an adult in good health. Both conserved end residues are part of each CDR3. A D gene is named only where the DNA matches it firmly. For some rows the clone size is stated as once, few or many, or as a class when expanded; others skip it.

NA TRBJ1-2 TRBD1 TRBV10-3 TGTGCCATCAGGACCGGGACAGGGTCGATCGGCTACACCTTC CAIRTGTGSIGYTF
NA TRBJ1-2 NA TRBV7-2 TGTGCCAGCAGCTGCGGGGGCGGGGGGCACTATGGCTACACCTTC CASSCGGGGHYGYTF
NA TRBJ1-2 NA TRBV7-3 TGTGCCAGCAGCCCACAGTCAAACTATGGCTACACCTTC CASSPQSNYGYTF
once TRBJ1-6 NA TRBV5-8 TGTGCCAGCAGCTTGGCCTTAGGGAAATCACCCCTCCACTTT CASSLALGKSPLHF
few TRBJ1-5 TRBD1 TRBV7-2 TGTGCCAGCAGCTTAGTCAGGGGGCTAACCGGGGGCAATCAGCCCCAGCATTTT CASSLVRGLTGGNQPQHF
once TRBJ1-6 NA TRBV5-1 TGCGCCAGCGGCCTTCTAGGAGGGGCGAATAATTCACCCCTCCACTTT CASGLLGGANNSPLHF
NA TRBJ2-7 NA TRBV5-4 TGTGCCAGCAGCTTGATTAGCAGGAACTACGAGCAGTACTTC CASSLISRNYEQYF
NA TRBJ1-2 TRBD1 TRBV7-9 TGTGCCAGCAGCTTAGACCGGGACAGAGGGTATGGCTACACCTTC CASSLDRDRGYGYTF
NA TRBJ1-5 NA TRBV3-1/TRBV3-2 TGTGCCAGCAACCAGGGGTATAGCAATCAGCCCCAGCATTTT CASNQGYSNQPQHF
once TRBJ2-1 TRBD2 TRBV10-2 TGCGCCAGCAGTGAAGTTGGAGCGGGGTATGAGCAGTTCTTC CASSEVGAGYEQFF
once TRBJ2-1 TRBD2 TRBV20-1 TGCAGTGCTAGTAGCGGGAGCGGTGAGCAGTTCTTC CSASSGSGEQFF
NA TRBJ2-1 NA TRBV5-1 TGCGCCAGCAGCTTAAGATCGACTCCGGACAATGAGCAGTTCTTC CASSLRSTPDNEQFF
NA TRBJ2-7 NA TRBV7-3 TGTGCCAGCAGCTTGCTGGGGGCGGGAGAAGACGAGCAGTACTTC CASSLLGAGEDEQYF
NA TRBJ2-7 TRBD1 TRBV7-9 TGTGCCAGCAGCCGTCAGACAGGGCTTAACGAGCAGTACTTC CASSRQTGLNEQYF
NA TRBJ1-6 TRBD1 TRBV5-1 TGCGCCAGCAGCTTGTGGACAGGGATGGGGGATTCACCCCTCCACTTT CASSLWTGMGDSPLHF
NA TRBJ2-3 TRBD2 TRBV7-9 TGTGCCAGCAGCGCCGTTGGGGGGGTAGATACGCAGTATTTT CASSAVGGVDTQYF
NA TRBJ1-2 NA TRBV7-9 TGTGCCAGCAGCTCAAGCCAAGGGACAACTATGGGTGGCTACACCTTC CASSSSQGTTMGGYTF
NA TRBJ2-1 TRBD2 TRBV6-5 TGTGCCAGCAGGGCCCCTAGCGGGGGATTCAATGAGCAGTTCTTC CASRAPSGGFNEQFF
NA TRBJ2-2 TRBD2 TRBV6-2/TRBV6-3 TGTGCCAGCAGTACAGCGGGAGGTCACACCGGGGAGCTGTTTTTT CASSTAGGHTGELFF
once TRBJ2-3 TRBD2 TRBV19 TGTGCCAGTGTGAAAGCGGGGGGACTCACAGATACGCAGTATTTT CASVKAGGLTDTQYF
NA TRBJ1-5 NA TRBV28 TGTGCCAGCAGTTACTCTCGGGGTGTTAGCAATCAGCCCCAGCATTTT CASSYSRGVSNQPQHF
NA TRBJ2-3 NA TRBV5-4 TGTGCCAGCAGCATCGACGGTTATACGCAGTATTTT CASSIDGYTQYF
NA TRBJ1-5 TRBD1 TRBV2 TGTGCCAGCTGGGACAGTGAGTATAGCAATCAGCCCCAGCATTTT CASWDSEYSNQPQHF
NA TRBJ1-1 NA TRBV12-3/TRBV12-4 TGTGCCAGCGCGTCACAGGCTCAGACTGAAGCTTTCTTT CASASQAQTEAFF